A single sample is the source of the 26 T cell receptor beta chains below, sequenced in a study of blood T cell repertoires in COVID-19. Sequencing was performed with immunoSEQ multiplex PCR; in TCRdb, only in-frame clones are kept and a portion is missing. The sample yields under 250,000 clones, 65% to 90% seen once. Sequencing used PBMCs or T cells enriched from blood (not recorded which). The source of these receptors is a woman aged 45-59 years with acute COVID-19.

The chain joins TRBV27 to TRBJ2-3; 10 nucleotides line up with TRBD1. This CDR3 is 16 amino acids long. Germline V gene lookup returns CDR1 MNHEY and CDR2 SMNVEV (reference sequence). J gave up 5 bases and V 6 bases, and 11 bases lay outside the gene matches. The CDR3 protein is CASRGRDRGFIDTQYF. For the CDR3, the DNA is TGTGCCAGCAGAGGCCGGGACAGGGGATTCATAGATACGCAGTATTTT.

The chain is built from TRBV5-1 and TRBJ2-2; TRBD2 matches at 10 bases. This CDR3 is 16 amino acids long. CDR1 and CDR2 (germline): SGHRS, YFSETQ. The V and J ends lost 1 base and 5 bases, in that order; junction bases with no gene match: 5. CDR3 bases: TGCGCCAGCAGCTTGAGTACTAGCGGGACTACCGGGGAGCTGTTTTTT. Translating it yields CASSLSTSGTTGELFF.

The chain combines TRBV27 with TRBJ1-6; TRBD1 matches 8 bases. This CDR3 is 15 amino acids long. The ends lost 4 bases at V and 7 bases at J; junction bases unmatched: 6. CDR1 and CDR2 from the germline V gene are MNHEY and SMNVEV (reference sequence). The CDR3 loop reads CASSSGGAGNSPLHF. CDR3 nucleotides: TGTGCCAGCAGTTCAGGGGGCGCGGGGAATTCACCCCTCCACTTT.

V and J are TRBV6-8 and TRBJ2-1, with TRBD2 matching 14 bases. The CDR3 contains 16 residues. Trimming cost V 6 bases and J 7 bases; bases outside gene matches: 8. Looked up from germline, CDR1 is MNHGY and CDR2 is SAAAGT. CDR3 DNA: TGTGCCAGCAGACATAGGGGGACTAGCGGGAGAAATGAGCAGTTCTTC. This translates into CASRHRGTSGRNEQFF.

This clone was found a few times. This chain uses TRBV29-1 with TRBJ1-5; 10 bases are a match to TRBD1. The V gene's germline CDR1 is SQVTM and CDR2 ANQGSEA. V lost 4 bases to trimming and J lost 3 bases; unmatched junction nucleotides: 6. This CDR3 comprises 15 residues. CDR3 sequence (DNA): TGCAGCGTTGTGTCGGGGACAGGGGTCAATCAGCCCCAGCATTTT. Translation: CSVVSGTGVNQPQHF.

The chain combines TRBV4-3 with TRBJ1-1; TRBD1 aligns across 7 bases. The V gene end was trimmed by 4 bases and the J gene end by 7 bases; junction bases not matched to a gene: 6. The CDR3 is 13 amino acids. Germline values: CDR1 LGHNA, CDR2 YSLEER. The CDR3 bases are TGCGCCAGCAGCCTGAGGACAGGTGATGAAGCTTTCTTT. Translated: CASSLRTGDEAFF.

This chain links TRBV4-1 with TRBJ2-1, with D possibly TRBD2 on 5 matching bases. The CDR3 loop spans 17 amino acids. Trimming removed 0 bases at V and 0 bases at J, with 12 bases between. Germline V CDR1 and CDR2: MGHRA, YSYEKL. This chain's CDR3 is CASSQDFTGSSYNEQFF. CDR3 DNA sequence: TGCGCCAGCAGCCAAGATTTTACGGGGAGCTCCTACAATGAGCAGTTCTTC.

The chain links TRBV6-6 to TRBJ2-5; tentatively, D is TRBD2 (6 bases). CDR3 length: 13 amino acids. Germline assignment: CDR1 MNHNY and CDR2 SVGAGI (reference sequence). Trimming shortened V by 2 bases and J by 2 bases, and 6 bases separated the two germline ends. The CDR3, as DNA: TGTGCCAGCAGTTACGGGGGGCAAGAGACCCAGTACTTC. Translated, it gives CASSYGGQETQYF.

The V gene is TRBV6-1, the J gene TRBJ1-4; D is uncertain. Trimming left V 1 base short and J 5 bases short, with 11 bases between. The CDR3 spans 15 residues. Germline V gene lookup returns CDR1 MNHNS and CDR2 SASEGT. The CDR3 sequence: CASSEVGRLNEKLFF. Here the CDR3 DNA reads TGTGCCAGCAGTGAAGTGGGCAGGTTAAATGAAAAACTGTTTTTT.

The rearrangement links TRBV18 to TRBJ2-3; 8 bases align to TRBD1. With 6 bases clipped from V and 0 bases from J, the junction kept 5 bases outside the gene matches. The CDR3 has 15 amino acids. Germline values: CDR1 KGHSH, CDR2 LQKENI. Here the CDR3 reads CASSQGQVSTDTQYF. CDR3 bases: TGTGCCAGCTCGCAGGGACAGGTTAGCACAGATACGCAGTATTTT.

The V call is TRBV12-2, the J call TRBJ1-1; the table calls TRBD1, which could not be checked here. TRBV12-2 is shown as a pseudogene. This CDR3 is 14 amino acids long. In DNA, the CDR3 is TGTGCAAGTCGCTTAGCGCGACAGAGGACTGAAGCTTTCTTT. Translated, it gives CASRLARQRTEAFF.

The gene calls are TRBV27 and TRBJ1-1, with 7 bases fitting TRBD1. Germline values: CDR1 MNHEY, CDR2 SMNVEV (reference sequence). The CDR3 is 13 amino acids. Trimming removed 5 bases from V and 7 bases from J; junction bases left unmatched: 7. This CDR3 is CASSTITGVEAFF. The CDR3, as DNA: TGTGCCAGCAGTACGATCACAGGGGTTGAAGCTTTCTTT.

V and J are TRBV28 and TRBJ2-1, with D tentatively TRBD2 (6 bases). The CDR3 totals 14 residues. Germline CDR1 is MDHEN and CDR2 is SYDVKM. Deletions cut 7 bases from V and 7 bases from J, with 17 bases between. The CDR3 sequence is CASNVGGKGNEQFF. In nucleotides, the CDR3 is TGTGCCAGCAACGTGGGGGGTAAAGGGAATGAGCAGTTCTTC.

The chain recombines TRBV6-5 with TRBJ2-5; D call uncertain. Germline assignment: CDR1 MNHEY and CDR2 SVGAGI. The CDR3 is 15 amino acids. V dropped 0 bases and J dropped 4 bases, with 12 bases sitting between them. In DNA, the CDR3 is TGTGCCAGCAGTTACTCGAAAGTGGCTGGAGAGACCCAGTACTTC. This encodes CASSYSKVAGETQYF.

The V and J genes are TRBV30 and TRBJ1-5; TRBD1 is a possible D gene (5 bases). The CDR3 length is 13 residues. Germline V gene sequence: CDR1 GTSNPN, CDR2 SVGIG (reference sequence). Trimming took off 4 bases at V and 1 base at J, with 8 bases between the two ends. CDR3 sequence (DNA): TGTGCCTGGAACGGGGGAAGCAATCAGCCCCAGCATTTT. Translation gives CAWNGGSNQPQHF.

This chain links TRBV16 with TRBJ1-1; no definite D call. The length of the CDR3 is 13 residues. Trimming shortened V by 0 bases and J by 4 bases, and 6 bases separated the two germline ends. CDR1 KGHSY and CDR2 FQNENV come from the germline V gene. Here the CDR3 DNA reads TGTGCCAGCAGCCAATCTCGGTCCACTGAAGCTTTCTTT. The encoded protein is CASSQSRSTEAFF.

V is TRBV4-1 and J is TRBJ2-3, with D possibly matching TRBD1 (6 bases). Germline V gene lookup returns CDR1 MGHRA and CDR2 YSYEKL. V was cut by 4 bases and J by 4 bases, with 12 bases left in between. This CDR3 comprises 14 residues. CDR3 in amino acids: CASSREGVPDTQYF. The CDR3 coding sequence is TGCGCCAGCAGCCGCGAGGGGGTGCCAGATACGCAGTATTTT.

The genes are TRBV10-3 and TRBJ1-4; tentative D call: TRBD1 (6 bases). Between the trimmed V and J ends, which lost 8 bases and 4 bases, there was a span of 11 bases. CDR1 and CDR2 from the germline V gene are ENHRY and SYGVKD. The CDR3 totals 13 residues. The CDR3: CAIRQDNNEKLFF. The DNA of the CDR3 is TGTGCCATCCGACAGGATAATAATGAAAAACTGTTTTTT.

The chain recombines TRBV6-6 with TRBJ2-7, with D possibly being TRBD2 (5 bases). Trimming removed 1 base from V and 9 bases from J, with 19 bases in between. The CDR3 is made up of 15 amino acids. Germline CDR1 reads MNHNY; CDR2 reads SVGAGI (reference sequence). CDR3 sequence: CASSYLGASPVGQYF. The CDR3 nucleotides read TGTGCCAGCAGTTACTTGGGAGCCAGCCCAGTCGGGCAGTACTTC.

The V and J genes are TRBV28 and TRBJ2-5, with D possibly TRBD1 on 6 matching bases. CDR1 is MDHEN and CDR2 is SYDVKM in the germline V gene. There are 14 residues in the CDR3. V gave up 5 bases and J gave up 4 bases, with 14 bases separating them. The CDR3 protein is CASSPGQPRETQYF. CDR3 bases: TGTGCCAGCAGTCCAGGACAGCCCCGAGAGACCCAGTACTTC.

The chain couples TRBV5-1 to TRBJ2-3, with 8 bases fitting TRBD2. Germline V gene lookup returns CDR1 SGHRS and CDR2 YFSETQ. The V gene end was trimmed by 3 bases and the J gene end by 2 bases; junction bases not matched to a gene: 5. This CDR3 is built from 15 residues. This CDR3 is CASSSLAGSTDTQYF. Written as DNA, the CDR3 is TGCGCCAGCAGCTCGCTAGCGGGTTCCACAGATACGCAGTATTTT.

This chain joins TRBV4-1 and TRBJ2-1; 8 bases fit TRBD2. This CDR3 comprises 16 residues. Germline lookup yields CDR1 MGHRA and CDR2 YSYEKL. With 4 bases clipped from V and 8 bases from J, the junction kept 13 bases outside the gene matches. The CDR3: CASSRPVGGGRDEQFF. The CDR3 region has the DNA TGCGCCAGCAGCCGCCCTGTCGGGGGGGGCAGGGATGAGCAGTTCTTC.

The genes are TRBV7-2 and TRBJ2-1; 9 positions agree with TRBD2. The V gene end was trimmed by 2 bases and the J gene end by 8 bases; junction bases not matched to a gene: 7. The CDR3 spans 15 residues. Germline values: CDR1 SGHTA, CDR2 FQGNSA. CDR3: CASSLLAGNSDEQFF. CDR3 bases: TGTGCCAGCAGCTTACTAGCGGGAAACTCGGATGAGCAGTTCTTC.

This clone showed up just once. In DNA, the CDR3 is TGTGCCACCAGCAGAATCCCGGGGTCAGGGGGGGAAAAACTGTTTTTT. Amino acid sequence: CATSRIPGSGGEKLFF. V is TRBV15 and J is TRBJ1-4; 7 bases fit TRBD1. The germline CDR1 and CDR2 sequences are LNHNV and YYDKDF (reference sequence). V trimming: 2 bases; J trimming: 8 bases; junction bases outside the gene matches: 11. There are 16 residues in the CDR3.

This sequence joins TRBV2 and TRBJ1-1; D not resolved. Trimming took off 7 bases at V and 6 bases at J, with 9 bases between the two ends. The CDR3 loop spans 11 amino acids. CDR1 SNHLY and CDR2 FYNNEI come from the germline V gene. The CDR3 nucleotides are TGTGCCAGCATTTACATCTCTGAAGCTTTCTTT. It encodes CASIYISEAFF.

V and J are TRBV28 and TRBJ2-1; 9 bases are a match to TRBD2. The germline gives CDR1 MDHEN, CDR2 SYDVKM. The V gene end was trimmed by 6 bases and the J gene end by 1 base; junction bases not matched to a gene: 7. This CDR3 spans 16 amino acids. This chain's CDR3 is CASRYPTSGSYNEQFF. CDR3 bases: TGTGCCAGCAGATACCCGACTAGCGGTTCCTACAATGAGCAGTTCTTC.